This TCR beta chain was found in a study of response to subunit inactivated influenza vaccine. The CDR3 consists of 15 residues. The V gene's germline CDR1 is MNHEY and CDR2 SMNVEV (reference sequence). Trimming took 3 bases from V and 1 from J; bases not matched to a gene: 3. TCRdb reprocessed the RT-PCR reads with MiXCR, giving one entry per CDR3 protein. Of hundreds of thousands of distinct CDR3 sequences listed, 14% are singletons. This chain uses TRBV27 with TRBJ1-5; 7 bases align to TRBD1. The source material was PBMCs from blood, sampled less than 15 days before vaccination. This receptor was identified in a man aged 50 or older who received an inactivated influenza vaccine. The CDR3 DNA reads TGTGCCAGCAGTTTGTTCAGGGGGAGCAATCAGCCCCAGCATTTT. The encoded protein is CASSLFRGSNQPQHF.